A single sample is the source of the 14 T cell receptor beta chains below, sequenced in a study of shared clonotypes between healthy human individuals. Profiling relied on immunoSEQ multiplex PCR, and the TCRdb table lists in-frame clones only, not all of them. This sample carries more than 500,000 clones, 95% to 96% of them seen once, and the ten largest clones take around 0.067%. What was sequenced was naive CD4+ T cells sorted from blood. As for subset: CD45RA+ positively selected. These TCRs come from a woman between 25 and 40 years old in good health.

This clone was recorded once. The chain links TRBV5-6 to TRBJ2-5, with 7 nucleotides matching TRBD2. Germline-derived CDR1 and CDR2 are SGHDT and YYEEEE. V lost 4 bases and J lost 1; bases outside the gene matches: 19. This CDR3 has 19 amino acids. The CDR3 region is CASSVLIYPSGIFQETQYF. The CDR3 bases are TGTGCCAGCAGCGTTTTGATATACCCTAGCGGAATCTTCCAAGAGACCCAGTACTTC.

The chain employs TRBV5-6 and TRBJ1-5, with a tentative D call TRBD1 (5 bases). CDR1 and CDR2 (germline): SGHDT, YYEEEE. Between the trimmed V and J ends, which lost 3 bases and 7 bases, there was a span of 8 bases. The CDR3 has 12 residues. The CDR3 nucleotides read TGTGCCAGCAGCTCAGGGATCCAGCCCCAGCATTTT. As protein: CASSSGIQPQHF.

Written as DNA, the CDR3 is TGCGCCAGCAGCTTCCTGGGGGGGCGGAACTATGGCTACACCTTC. Amino acid sequence: CASSFLGGRNYGYTF. V and J are TRBV5-1 and TRBJ1-2; possibly TRBD1 for D (6 bases). The V end was cut by 2 bases, the J end by 2 bases, with 13 bases between. Germline CDR1 is SGHRS and CDR2 is YFSETQ. The CDR3 sequence is 15 residues long.

The V call is TRBV29-1, the J call TRBJ2-7; either TRBD1 or TRBD2 may fit D (5 bases each). V gave up 2 bases and J gave up 4 bases, with 15 bases separating them. Looked up from germline, CDR1 is SQVTM and CDR2 is ANQGSEA. The CDR3 is 14 residues long. The CDR3 loop is CSVEIFGTPYEQYF. The CDR3 DNA is TGCAGCGTTGAAATTTTTGGGACGCCGTACGAGCAGTACTTC.

The J gene is TRBJ2-3, the V gene TRBV28, with TRBD1 matching 9 bases. V was clipped by 6 bases and J by 3 bases; unmatched bases: 7. The CDR3 length is 15 residues. Germline assignment: CDR1 MDHEN and CDR2 SYDVKM. CDR3 sequence (DNA): TGTGCCAGCAGCTTAACAGGGGGCGCGACAGATACGCAGTATTTT. Residues: CASSLTGGATDTQYF. The full variable domain, with the rest looked up from reference TRBV28 and TRBJ2-3, is DVKVTQSSRYLVKRTGEKVFLECVQDMDHENMFWYRQDPGLGLRLIYFSYDVKMKEKGDIPEGYSVSREKKERFSLILESASTNQTSMYLCASSLTGGATDTQYFGPGTRLTVL.

The chain is built from TRBV5-4 and TRBJ1-6, with D maybe TRBD1 (5 bases). The CDR3 loop spans 17 amino acids. The germline V and J ends were trimmed by 0 bases and 10 bases, with 20 bases remaining between them. Germline CDR1 is SGHNT and CDR2 is YYREEE (reference sequence). This CDR3 reads CASSLARAGSLGSPLHF. CDR3 nucleotides: TGTGCCAGCAGCTTGGCGCGCGCAGGGAGTTTGGGATCACCCCTCCACTTT.

Note on this clone: In the same sample, other DNA sequences code for this CDR3. The chain uses TRBV18 and TRBJ1-1; D is undetermined. This CDR3 spans 13 amino acids. Germline V gene data show CDR1 as KGHSH and CDR2 as LQKENI. Between the trimmed V and J ends, which lost 1 base and 1 base, there was a span of 4 bases. The CDR3 loop is CASSPRQNTEAFF. CDR3 nucleotide sequence: TGTGCCAGCTCACCACGACAGAACACTGAAGCTTTCTTT.

This sequence joins TRBV28 and TRBJ2-7; possibly TRBD1 for D (6 bases). V was trimmed by 2 bases and J by 6 bases, leaving 8 bases between them. CDR3 size: 12 residues. The germline gives CDR1 MDHEN, CDR2 SYDVKM. CDR3 bases: TGTGCCAGCAGTTTACAGGGGCGCGAGCAGTACTTC. Its translation is CASSLQGREQYF.

This clone was detected a few times. This chain uses TRBV5-1 with TRBJ2-5; the match to TRBD1 covers 7 bases. Germline V gene sequence: CDR1 SGHRS, CDR2 YFSETQ. The CDR3 has 15 amino acids. Trimming took 0 bases from V and 1 from J; bases not matched to a gene: 3. The CDR3 protein is CASSLEAGGQETQYF. CDR3 in DNA: TGCGCCAGCAGCTTGGAGGCAGGGGGCCAAGAGACCCAGTACTTC.

Comments on this clone: This same CDR3 is encoded by further DNA sequences in the sample. The gene calls are TRBV5-1 and TRBJ2-1; D is uncertain. Germline CDR1 SGHRS, CDR2 YFSETQ. V lost 1 base and J lost 0, with 8 bases in between. CDR3 size: 15 residues. The CDR3 reads CASSLSAGSYNEQFF. The CDR3 DNA follows: TGCGCCAGCAGCTTGTCGGCTGGCTCCTACAATGAGCAGTTCTTC.

The gene calls are TRBV19 and TRBJ2-7; tentative D call: TRBD2 (6 bases). The ends were cut back, 6 bases at V and 2 bases at J, with 8 bases in the middle. This CDR3 spans 12 amino acids. Germline V gives CDR1 LNHDA, CDR2 SQIVND (reference sequence). The CDR3 spells CASRRGTYEQYF. DNA of the CDR3: TGTGCCAGTAGGCGGGGAACCTACGAGCAGTACTTC. Using reference TRBV19 and TRBJ2-7 for the parts outside the CDR3, the full variable domain is DGGITQSPKYLFRKEGQNVTLSCEQNLNHDAMYWYRQDPGQGLRLIYYSQIVNDFQKGDIAEGYSVSREKKESFPLTVTSAQKNPTAFYLCASRRGTYEQYFGPGTRLTVT.

The chain uses TRBV29-1 and TRBJ2-3; 8 bases map to TRBD1. V shed 4 bases, J shed 3 bases, and the junction held 6 bases outside the gene matches. Germline V CDR1 and CDR2: SQVTM, ANQGSEA. This CDR3 has 14 residues. CDR3 nucleotides: TGCAGCGTTGTGCCCGGGACAGGAACAGATACGCAGTATTTT. This encodes CSVVPGTGTDTQYF.

The chain employs TRBV29-1 and TRBJ1-1; no firm D call. Between the trimmed V and J ends, which lost 1 base and 1 base, there was a span of 7 bases. The CDR3 has 13 amino acids. CDR1 SQVTM and CDR2 ANQGSEA come from the germline V gene. CDR3 residues: CSVEARRNTEAFF. DNA of the CDR3: TGCAGCGTTGAAGCCAGAAGGAACACTGAAGCTTTCTTT.

This clone has only one observation. The chain uses TRBV5-1 and TRBJ2-5; possible D gene TRBD1, 5 bases. Looked up from germline, CDR1 is SGHRS and CDR2 is YFSETQ. The CDR3 extends over 15 amino acids. V lost 3 bases to trimming and J lost 4 bases, with 16 bases between them. The CDR3 spells CASSSTGGSVETQYF. CDR3 sequence (DNA): TGCGCCAGCAGCTCCACAGGCGGTTCGGTAGAGACCCAGTACTTC.